This TCR beta chain was observed in a study of blood T cell repertoires in COVID-19. For the study at large: Italy, Spain and the United States were the sources of the convalescent and acute COVID-19 samples. T cells, B-cell-depleted T cells, or PBMCs provided the cDNA or gDNA that served as material.

With V trimmed by 4 bases and J by 0 bases, 5 bases remained unmatched. CDR1 SGHNT and CDR2 YYREEE come from the germline V gene (reference sequence). The CDR3 is made up of 18 amino acids. In the original analysis: Cell counts per sample came from amplifying reference gene primers. The assay was immunoSEQ multiplex PCR, and TCRdb's table has in-frame clones only and misses some. V and J calls plus clone size are reproduced from that table; the DNA served to infer D and trimming. The sample yields approximately 28,000 clones, roughly 73% seen once. The source of this sequence is a woman aged 70 to 79 with active or convalescent COVID-19. The sample taken for sequencing was peripheral blood. The chain combines TRBV5-4 with TRBJ2-1, with TRBD2 matching 15 bases. The chain's CDR3 is CASSPGLAGGHSYNEQFF. For the CDR3, the DNA is TGTGCCAGCAGCCCGGGACTAGCGGGGGGCCACTCCTACAATGAGCAGTTCTTC.